This T cell receptor beta chain was retrieved from a study of CD8 T cells in Susac syndrome. V gave up 3 bases and J gave up 6 bases, with 9 bases separating them. Per the germline V gene, CDR1 is SNHLY and CDR2 is FYNNEI. The CDR3 is made up of 13 amino acids. After extraction with the RNeasy kit, about 0.45 to 1 ug of the RNA was reverse transcribed using random hexamers. TCRdb redid the calling of the immunoSEQ multiplex PCR reads with MiXCR, one entry per CDR3 protein. The sample shows approximately 120,000 distinct CDR3 sequences, just under 95% of them seen only once. The sequence was collected from a human donor in good health. The sequencing input was CD4+ T cells from PBMCs. The chain carries TRBV2 and TRBJ1-3; no clear D gene. The CDR3 sequence: CASSETIVNTIYF. DNA of the CDR3: TGTGCCAGCAGTGAGACAATCGTAAACACCATATATTTT.